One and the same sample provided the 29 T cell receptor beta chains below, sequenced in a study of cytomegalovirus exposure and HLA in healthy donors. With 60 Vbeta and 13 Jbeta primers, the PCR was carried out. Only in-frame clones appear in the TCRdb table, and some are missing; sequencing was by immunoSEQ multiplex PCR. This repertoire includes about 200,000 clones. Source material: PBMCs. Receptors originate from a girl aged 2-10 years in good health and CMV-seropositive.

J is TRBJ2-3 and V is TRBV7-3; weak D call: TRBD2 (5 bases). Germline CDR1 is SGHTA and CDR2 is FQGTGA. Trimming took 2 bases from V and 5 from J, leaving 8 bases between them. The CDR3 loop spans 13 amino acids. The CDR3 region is CASSLGLKDTQYF. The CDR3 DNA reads TGTGCCAGCAGCTTAGGACTCAAAGATACGCAGTATTTT.

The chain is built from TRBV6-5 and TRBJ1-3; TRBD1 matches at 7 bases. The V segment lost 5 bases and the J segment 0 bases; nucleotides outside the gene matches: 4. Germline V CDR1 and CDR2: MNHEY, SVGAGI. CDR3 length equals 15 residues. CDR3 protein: CASSPQGVSGNTIYF. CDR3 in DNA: TGTGCCAGCAGTCCCCAGGGGGTCTCTGGAAACACCATATATTTT.

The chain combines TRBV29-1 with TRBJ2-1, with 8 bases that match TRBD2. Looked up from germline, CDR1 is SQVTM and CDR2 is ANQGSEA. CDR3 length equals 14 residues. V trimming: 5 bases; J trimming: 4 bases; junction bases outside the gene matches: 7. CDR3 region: CSVSLAGRYNEQFF. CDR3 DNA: TGCAGCGTTTCCCTAGCGGGTCGGTACAATGAGCAGTTCTTC.

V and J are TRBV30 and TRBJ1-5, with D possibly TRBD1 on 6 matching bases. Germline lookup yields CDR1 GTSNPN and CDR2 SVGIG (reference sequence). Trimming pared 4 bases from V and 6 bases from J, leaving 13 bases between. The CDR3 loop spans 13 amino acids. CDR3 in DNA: TGTGCCTGGACACCAGGGGACGGTCAGCCCCAGCATTTT. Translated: CAWTPGDGQPQHF.

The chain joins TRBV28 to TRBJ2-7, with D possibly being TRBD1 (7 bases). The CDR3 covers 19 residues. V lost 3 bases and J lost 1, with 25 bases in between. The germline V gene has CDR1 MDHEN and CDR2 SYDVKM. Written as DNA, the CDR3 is TGTGCCAGCAGTTTCCCATCTACCTTAGGACAGGAGGGGTCCTACGAGCAGTACTTC. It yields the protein CASSFPSTLGQEGSYEQYF.

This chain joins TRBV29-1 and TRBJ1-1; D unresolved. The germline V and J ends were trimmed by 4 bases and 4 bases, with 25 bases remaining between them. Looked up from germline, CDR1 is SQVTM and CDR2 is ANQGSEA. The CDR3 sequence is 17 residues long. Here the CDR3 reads CSVVGEALGRLFTEAFF. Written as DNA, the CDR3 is TGCAGCGTTGTTGGGGAGGCATTAGGTAGATTATTCACTGAAGCTTTCTTT.

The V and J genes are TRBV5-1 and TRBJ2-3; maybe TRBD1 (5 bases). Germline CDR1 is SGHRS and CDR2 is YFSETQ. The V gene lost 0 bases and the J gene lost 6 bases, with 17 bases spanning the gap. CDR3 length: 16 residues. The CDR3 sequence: CASSLGQRLLRDTQYF. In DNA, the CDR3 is TGCGCCAGCAGCTTGGGACAGAGGCTTTTGAGGGATACGCAGTATTTT. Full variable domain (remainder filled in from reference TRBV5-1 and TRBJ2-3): KAGVTQTPRYLIKTRGQQVTLSCSPISGHRSVSWYQQTPGQGLQFLFEYFSETQRNKGNFPGRFSGRQFSNSRSEMNVSTLELGDSALYLCASSLGQRLLRDTQYFGPGTRLTVL.

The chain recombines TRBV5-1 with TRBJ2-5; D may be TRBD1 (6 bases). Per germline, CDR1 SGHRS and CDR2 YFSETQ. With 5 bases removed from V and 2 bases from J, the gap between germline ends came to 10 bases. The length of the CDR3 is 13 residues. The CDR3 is CASRPQGQETQYF. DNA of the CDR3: TGCGCCAGCAGACCGCAGGGGCAAGAGACCCAGTACTTC.

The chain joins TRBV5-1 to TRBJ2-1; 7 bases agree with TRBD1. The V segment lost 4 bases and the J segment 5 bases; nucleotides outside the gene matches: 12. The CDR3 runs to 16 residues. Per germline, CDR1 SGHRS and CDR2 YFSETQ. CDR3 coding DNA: TGCGCCAGCAGCACCCGACAGGGACAAGGAAACAATGAGCAGTTCTTC. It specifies CASSTRQGQGNNEQFF.

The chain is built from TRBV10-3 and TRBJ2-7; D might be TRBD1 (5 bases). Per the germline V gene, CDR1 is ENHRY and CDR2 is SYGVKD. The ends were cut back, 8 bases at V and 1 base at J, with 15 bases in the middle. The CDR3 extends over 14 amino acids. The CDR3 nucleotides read TGTGCCATCTATGACAGCACCCGATCCTACGAGCAGTACTTC. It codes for CAIYDSTRSYEQYF.

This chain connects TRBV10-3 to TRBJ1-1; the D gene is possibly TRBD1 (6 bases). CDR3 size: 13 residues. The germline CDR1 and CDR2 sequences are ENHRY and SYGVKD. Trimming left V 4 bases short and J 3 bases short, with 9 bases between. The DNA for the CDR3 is TGTGCCATCAGTGTAGGGGGGGACACTGAAGCTTTCTTT. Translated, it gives CAISVGGDTEAFF.

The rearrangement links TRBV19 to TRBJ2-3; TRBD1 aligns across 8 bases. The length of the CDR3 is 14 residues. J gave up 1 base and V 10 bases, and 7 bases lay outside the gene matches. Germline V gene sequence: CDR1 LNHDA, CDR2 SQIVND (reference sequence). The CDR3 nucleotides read TGTGCCATCGGGGACAGGTGGGGCACAGATACGCAGTATTTT. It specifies CAIGDRWGTDTQYF. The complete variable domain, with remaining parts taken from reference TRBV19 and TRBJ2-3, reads DGGITQSPKYLFRKEGQNVTLSCEQNLNHDAMYWYRQDPGQGLRLIYYSQIVNDFQKGDIAEGYSVSREKKESFPLTVTSAQKNPTAFYLCAIGDRWGTDTQYFGPGTRLTVL.

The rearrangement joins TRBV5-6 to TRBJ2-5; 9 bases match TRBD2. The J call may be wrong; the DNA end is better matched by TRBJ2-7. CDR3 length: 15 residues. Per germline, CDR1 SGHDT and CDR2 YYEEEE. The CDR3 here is CASSFWTSVSYEQYF. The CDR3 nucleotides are TGTGCCAGCAGCTTCTGGACTAGCGTTTCCTACGAGCAGTACTTC.

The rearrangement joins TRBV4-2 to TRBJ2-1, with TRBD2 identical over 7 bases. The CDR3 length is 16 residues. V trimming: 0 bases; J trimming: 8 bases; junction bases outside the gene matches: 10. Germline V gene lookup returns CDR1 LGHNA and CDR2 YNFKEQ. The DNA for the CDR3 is TGTGCCAGCAGCCAAGAAGGGAGGGTTGCTATCGATGAGCAGTTCTTC. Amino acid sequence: CASSQEGRVAIDEQFF.

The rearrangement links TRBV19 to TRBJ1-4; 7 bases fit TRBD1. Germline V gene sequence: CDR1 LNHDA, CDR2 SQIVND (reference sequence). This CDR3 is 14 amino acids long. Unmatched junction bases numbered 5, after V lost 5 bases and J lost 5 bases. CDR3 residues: CASSPGQPNEKLFF. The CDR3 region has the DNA TGTGCCAGTAGTCCGGGACAGCCAAATGAAAAACTGTTTTTT.

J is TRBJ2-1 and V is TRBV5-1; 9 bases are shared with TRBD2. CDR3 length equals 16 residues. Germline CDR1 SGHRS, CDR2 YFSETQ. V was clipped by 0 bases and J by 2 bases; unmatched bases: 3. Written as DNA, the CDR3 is TGCGCCAGCAGCTTGGCCTCTAGCGGGACCTACAATGAGCAGTTCTTC. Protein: CASSLASSGTYNEQFF. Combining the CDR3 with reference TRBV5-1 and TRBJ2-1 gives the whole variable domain KAGVTQTPRYLIKTRGQQVTLSCSPISGHRSVSWYQQTPGQGLQFLFEYFSETQRNKGNFPGRFSGRQFSNSRSEMNVSTLELGDSALYLCASSLASSGTYNEQFFGPGTRLTVL.

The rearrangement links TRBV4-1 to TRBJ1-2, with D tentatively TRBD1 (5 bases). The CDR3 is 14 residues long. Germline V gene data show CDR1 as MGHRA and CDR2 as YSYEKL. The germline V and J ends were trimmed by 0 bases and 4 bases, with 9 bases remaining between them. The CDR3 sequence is CASSQDGAAYGYTF. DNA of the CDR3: TGCGCCAGCAGCCAAGATGGGGCCGCCTATGGCTACACCTTC.

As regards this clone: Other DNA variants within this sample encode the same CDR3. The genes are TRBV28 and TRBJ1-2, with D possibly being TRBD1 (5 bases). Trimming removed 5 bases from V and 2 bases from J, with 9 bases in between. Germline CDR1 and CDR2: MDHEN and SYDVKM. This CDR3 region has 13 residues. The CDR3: CASSLQGNYGYTF. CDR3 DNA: TGTGCCAGCAGTCTCCAGGGAAACTATGGCTACACCTTC.

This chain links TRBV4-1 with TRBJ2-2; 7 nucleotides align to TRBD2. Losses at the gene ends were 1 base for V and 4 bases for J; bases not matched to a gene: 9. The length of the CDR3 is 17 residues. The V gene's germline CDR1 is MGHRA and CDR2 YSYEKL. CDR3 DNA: TGCGCCAGCAGCCAAGGCGATGGGAGGGGATCCACCGGGGAGCTGTTTTTT. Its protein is CASSQGDGRGSTGELFF.

CDR3: CASSLGTRNTEAFF. Written as DNA, the CDR3 is TGTGCCAGCAGTTTAGGTACAAGGAACACTGAAGCTTTCTTT. This rearrangement joins TRBV28 to TRBJ1-1; no reliable D call. CDR1 and CDR2 (germline): MDHEN, SYDVKM. The CDR3 consists of 14 residues. The V end was cut by 2 bases, the J end by 1 base, with 8 bases between.

CDR3 in DNA: TGTGCCAGCAGCGTAGGATTAGCTGCCTACGAGCAGTACTTC. Translating it yields CASSVGLAAYEQYF. The chain couples TRBV9 to TRBJ2-7; D not resolved. In germline, CDR1 is SGDLS, CDR2 YYNGEE. The germline V and J ends were trimmed by 0 bases and 2 bases, with 9 bases remaining between them. This CDR3 is 14 amino acids long.

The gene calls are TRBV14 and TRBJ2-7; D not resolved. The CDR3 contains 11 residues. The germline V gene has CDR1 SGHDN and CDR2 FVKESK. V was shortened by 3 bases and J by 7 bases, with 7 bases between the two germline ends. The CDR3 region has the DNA TGTGCCAGCAGCCAGTATCAGGAGCAGTACTTC. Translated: CASSQYQEQYF.

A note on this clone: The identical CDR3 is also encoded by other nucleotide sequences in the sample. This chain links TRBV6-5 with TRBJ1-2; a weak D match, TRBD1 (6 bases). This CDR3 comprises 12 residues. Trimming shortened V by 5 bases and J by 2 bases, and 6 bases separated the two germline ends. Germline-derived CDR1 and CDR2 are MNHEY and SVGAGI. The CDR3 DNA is TGTGCCAGCAGTCAGGGGAACTATGGCTACACCTTC. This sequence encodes CASSQGNYGYTF.

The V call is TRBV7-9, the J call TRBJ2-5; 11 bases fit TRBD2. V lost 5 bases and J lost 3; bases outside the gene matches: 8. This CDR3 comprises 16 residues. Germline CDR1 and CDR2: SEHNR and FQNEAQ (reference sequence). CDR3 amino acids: CASSLTSGSREETQYF. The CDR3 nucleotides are TGTGCCAGCAGCCTAACTAGCGGGAGTAGGGAAGAGACCCAGTACTTC.

For the CDR3, the DNA is TGTGCCAGCATCACAAGACAGGGACGTGGCTACACCTTC. This codes for CASITRQGRGYTF. The rearrangement uses TRBV2 and TRBJ1-2, with 7 bases identical to TRBD1. Unmatched junction bases numbered 9, after V lost 7 bases and J lost 7 bases. This CDR3 is built from 13 residues. Germline V gene sequence: CDR1 SNHLY, CDR2 FYNNEI.

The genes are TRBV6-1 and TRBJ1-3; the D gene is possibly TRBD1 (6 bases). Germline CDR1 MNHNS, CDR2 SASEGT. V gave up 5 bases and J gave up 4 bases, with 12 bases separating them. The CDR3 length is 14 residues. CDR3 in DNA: TGTGCCAGCAGTCACCGGGACATCGGAAACACCATATATTTT. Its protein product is CASSHRDIGNTIYF.

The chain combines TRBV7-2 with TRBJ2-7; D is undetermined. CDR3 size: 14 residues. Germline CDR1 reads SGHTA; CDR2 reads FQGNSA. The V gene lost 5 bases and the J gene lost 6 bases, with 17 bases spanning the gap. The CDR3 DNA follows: TGTGCCAGCAGCCTATCAGCCACTACTCTCGAGCAGTACTTC. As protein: CASSLSATTLEQYF.

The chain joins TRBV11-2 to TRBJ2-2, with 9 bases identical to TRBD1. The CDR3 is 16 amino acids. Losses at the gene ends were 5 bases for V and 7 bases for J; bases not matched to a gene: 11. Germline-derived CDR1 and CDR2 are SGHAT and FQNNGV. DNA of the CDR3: TGTGCCAGCAGCCCTGGGACAGGGAGGTATGGCGGGGAGCTGTTTTTT. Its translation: CASSPGTGRYGGELFF.

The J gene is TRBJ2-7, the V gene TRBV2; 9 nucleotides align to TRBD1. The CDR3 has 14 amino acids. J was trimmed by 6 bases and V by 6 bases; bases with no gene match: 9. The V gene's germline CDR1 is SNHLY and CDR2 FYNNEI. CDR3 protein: CASRGGTGLAEQYF. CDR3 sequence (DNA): TGTGCCAGCAGAGGGGGGACAGGGCTCGCCGAGCAGTACTTC.